These T cell receptor beta chains were read from a single sample in a study of blood T cells in healthy people across ages. TCRdb re-called the 5' RACE reads with MiXCR, one entry per CDR3 protein. The table records about 1.1 million distinct CDR3 sequences, 35% to 40% of them present only once. Sequences were obtained from blood. The receptors derive from a young man in good health. Both conserved end residues are part of each CDR3. D genes are given only for firm matches. Expanded clones are given a class, and other clones once, few, many or no size at all.

v_call	clone_size	d_call	j_call	cdr3_aa	cdr3_nt
TRBV12-3/TRBV12-4	-	TRBD1	TRBJ2-1	CASSATRQGFYNEQFF	TGTGCCAGCAGTGCCACGAGACAGGGGTTCTACAATGAGCAGTTCTTC
TRBV20-1	many	-	TRBJ1-6	CSAARRTYNSPLHF	TGCAGTGCCGCCAGGAGGACCTATAATTCACCCCTCCACTTT
TRBV20-1	-	-	TRBJ1-6	CSARRQADNSPLHF	TGCAGTGCTCGTAGACAGGCAGATAATTCACCCCTCCACTTT
TRBV20-1	-	-	TRBJ1-5	CSAREGLYSNQPQHF	TGCAGTGCTAGAGAGGGGCTGTATAGCAATCAGCCCCAGCATTTT
TRBV9	few	TRBD1	TRBJ1-1	CASSVDTGTGGTEAFF	TGTGCCAGCAGCGTAGATACGGGGACAGGCGGCACTGAAGCTTTCTTT
TRBV5-1	-	-	TRBJ1-4	CASSLELDGRGEKLFF	TGCGCCAGCAGCTTGGAGCTAGACGGCAGGGGCGAAAAACTGTTTTTT
TRBV14	-	-	TRBJ1-2	CASSQEVGNYGYTF	TGTGCCAGCAGCCAAGAAGTGGGGAACTATGGCTACACCTTC
TRBV25-1	few	-	TRBJ1-4	CASSEYGLRGGEKLFF	TGTGCCAGCAGTGAATACGGGCTCCGCGGGGGTGAAAAACTGTTTTTT
TRBV4-1	-	TRBD2	TRBJ2-5	CASSQQGGSGGSWETQYF	TGCGCCAGCAGCCAACAGGGGGGTAGCGGGGGGTCATGGGAGACCCAGTACTTC
TRBV6-5	-	-	TRBJ2-1	CASSYPQGEYNEQFF	TGTGCCAGCAGTTACCCACAGGGCGAATACAATGAGCAGTTCTTC
TRBV18	few	-	TRBJ2-5	CASSPGYGGQETQYF	TGTGCCAGCTCACCAGGATACGGGGGCCAAGAGACCCAGTACTTC
TRBV4-3	few	-	TRBJ1-1	CASSQEWAGTEAFF	TGCGCCAGCAGCCAAGAGTGGGCCGGGACTGAAGCTTTCTTT
TRBV20-1	-	-	TRBJ2-1	CSAYDRIGYNEQFF	TGCAGTGCCTACGACAGGATAGGCTACAATGAGCAGTTCTTC
TRBV20-1	few	-	TRBJ1-2	CSARQSGGRNYGYTF	TGCAGTGCTAGACAAAGCGGTGGTCGGAACTATGGCTACACCTTC
TRBV4-1	-	TRBD1	TRBJ1-2	CASSQPLIGQGANNYGYTF	TGCGCCAGCAGCCAGCCTTTGATAGGACAGGGAGCGAATAACTATGGCTACACCTTC
TRBV6-5	-	-	TRBJ2-1	CASRLATYNEQFF	TGTGCCAGCAGACTAGCAACCTACAATGAGCAGTTCTTC
TRBV20-1	few	TRBD1	TRBJ1-4	CSGDRGDEKLFF	TGCAGTGGGGACAGGGGAGATGAAAAACTGTTTTTT
TRBV9	-	TRBD2	TRBJ2-1	CASSVASGGGEQFF	TGTGCCAGCAGCGTAGCTAGCGGGGGGGGTGAGCAGTTCTTC
TRBV7-2	-	-	TRBJ1-1	CASSLRSGAAFF	TGTGCCAGCAGCTTAAGGTCGGGGGCAGCTTTCTTT
TRBV12-3/TRBV12-4	few	-	TRBJ2-7	CASSLREAHEQYF	TGTGCCAGCAGTTTAAGGGAGGCGCACGAGCAGTACTTC
TRBV4-1	-	-	TRBJ2-1	CASSQDRRTEQFF	TGCGCCAGCAGCCAAGATAGACGGACTGAGCAGTTCTTC
TRBV20-1	many	TRBD2	TRBJ2-3	CSAVGLAGDTQYF	TGCAGTGCGGTCGGACTAGCGGGAGATACGCAGTATTTT
TRBV7-2	-	TRBD2	TRBJ2-1	CASSLEIAGGYNEQFF	TGTGCCAGCAGCTTAGAAATAGCGGGGGGATACAATGAGCAGTTCTTC
TRBV4-3	few	-	TRBJ1-2	CASSPKYTHLPGAVYGYTF	TGCGCCAGCAGCCCCAAGTATACCCATTTGCCGGGGGCTGTTTATGGCTACACCTTC
TRBV5-1	few	-	TRBJ2-3	CASSQAQGADTQYF	TGCGCCAGCAGCCAGGCCCAGGGAGCAGATACGCAGTATTTT
TRBV7-3	few	-	TRBJ2-1	CASSLDGGLSNEQFF	TGTGCCAGCAGCTTAGACGGGGGGCTTTCCAATGAGCAGTTCTTC
TRBV3-1	-	-	TRBJ2-3	CASTQGEDTQYF	TGTGCCAGCACTCAAGGGGAGGATACGCAGTATTTT
TRBV11-2	-	TRBD1	TRBJ2-7	CASRMTGSYEQYF	TGTGCCAGCAGGATGACAGGGTCATACGAGCAGTACTTC
TRBV5-1	few	-	TRBJ2-3	CASTVAGNSADTQYF	TGCGCCAGCACGGTGGCGGGAAACTCCGCAGATACGCAGTATTTT
TRBV7-3	-	-	TRBJ2-1	CASSHAGNNEQFF	TGTGCCAGCAGTCATGCAGGTAACAATGAGCAGTTCTTC
TRBV20-1	few	-	TRBJ2-3	CSALFADTQYF	TGCAGTGCCCTTTTCGCAGATACGCAGTATTTT
TRBV12-3/TRBV12-4	many	-	TRBJ2-1	CASSLGDEQFF	TGTGCCAGCAGCTTAGGGGATGAGCAGTTCTTC
TRBV4-1	few	TRBD2	TRBJ2-3	CASSHPLAGGTDTQYF	TGCGCCAGCAGCCACCCTTTAGCGGGGGGAACAGATACGCAGTATTTT
TRBV7-2	-	-	TRBJ2-3	CASSRIGGSTDTQYF	TGTGCCAGCAGCCGAATAGGGGGGTCCACAGATACGCAGTATTTT
TRBV10-3	few	-	TRBJ2-1	CAISVSADNEQFF	TGTGCCATCAGTGTTTCAGCGGACAATGAGCAGTTCTTC
TRBV18	-	TRBD1	TRBJ2-5	CASSKLQGASRETQYF	TGTGCCAGCTCAAAACTACAGGGGGCAAGTAGAGAGACCCAGTACTTC
TRBV7-6	-	-	TRBJ2-1	CASSSWTEISGEQFF	TGTGCCAGCAGCTCGTGGACTGAAATCTCAGGCGAGCAGTTCTTC
TRBV28	-	-	TRBJ2-7	CASRAPGFYNEQYF	TGTGCCAGCAGGGCGCCGGGTTTCTACAATGAGCAGTACTTC
TRBV21-1	-	-	TRBJ1-1	CASSIKDREAFF	TGTGCCAGCAGCATTAAGGACAGAGAAGCTTTCTTT
TRBV5-5	few	-	TRBJ2-5	CASSHEGLETQYF	TGTGCCAGCAGCCACGAGGGTTTGGAGACCCAGTACTTC
TRBV12-3/TRBV12-4	few	TRBD1	TRBJ1-5	CASTTTWGGQGINQPQHF	TGTGCCAGCACCACCACCTGGGGAGGACAGGGGATCAATCAGCCCCAGCATTTT
TRBV12-3/TRBV12-4	few	-	TRBJ1-6	CASSGQRLQNYNSPLHF	TGTGCCAGCAGCGGACAGAGATTACAAAATTATAATTCACCCCTCCACTTT
TRBV5-1	-	TRBD2	TRBJ2-3	CASSSSGGAVSDTQYF	TGCGCCAGCAGCTCTAGCGGGGGGGCCGTATCGGATACGCAGTATTTT
TRBV5-1	-	-	TRBJ2-3	CASSALTDTQYF	TGCGCCAGCAGCGCATTAACAGATACGCAGTATTTT
TRBV20-1	-	-	TRBJ1-6	CSAPWGLGYGSPLHF	TGCAGTGCTCCTTGGGGCCTCGGTTATGGTTCACCCCTCCACTTT
TRBV4-2	-	TRBD1	TRBJ1-5	CASSQTDRGTQPQHF	TGTGCCAGCAGCCAAACGGACAGGGGTACTCAGCCCCAGCATTTT
TRBV5-1	-	-	TRBJ1-2	CASSVDEPGYGYTF	TGCGCCAGCAGCGTGGACGAACCAGGGTATGGCTACACCTTC
TRBV28	few	-	TRBJ2-1	CASNSLGQATNEQFF	TGTGCCAGCAATAGCCTCGGGCAGGCAACCAATGAGCAGTTCTTC
TRBV12-5	-	-	TRBJ2-1	CASGFPTTEYHAGEQFF	TGTGCTAGTGGTTTCCCCACCACAGAATACCATGCGGGTGAGCAGTTCTTC
TRBV9	-	-	TRBJ1-1	CASSVGGANTEAFF	TGCGCCAGCAGTGTGGGGGGAGCGAACACTGAAGCTTTCTTT
TRBV20-1	-	-	TRBJ1-2	CSARAEHRDYGYTF	TGCAGTGCTAGAGCTGAGCACCGAGACTATGGCTACACCTTC
TRBV7-9	many	-	TRBJ2-4	CASSSTTVVPLAKNIQYF	TGTGCCAGCAGCTCGACTACTGTTGTCCCCCTAGCCAAAAACATTCAGTACTTC